This T cell receptor (beta chain) is from a study of cytomegalovirus exposure and HLA in healthy donors. Study outcomes and limitations: The authors later linked a missense DCLRE1C variant to TCR beta V- and J-gene trimming.

PCR employed 60 Vbeta and 13 Jbeta primers. Authors' data handling: Tens of millions of unique TCR beta chains, about 10 million of them shared, were counted by a later analysis. The protocol was immunoSEQ multiplex PCR, while the TCRdb copy is restricted to in-frame clones and leaves out a portion. For V, J and clone size, that table is used; D and trimming come from the DNA. The sample has 150,000 to 200,000 clones, over 75% seen once. There are a few counts of this clone. Its target is not known. Trimming took off 0 bases at V and 5 bases at J, with 13 bases between the two ends. CDR1 is GTSNPN, CDR2 SVGIG, per germline (reference sequence). The CDR3 consists of 14 residues.

The V and J genes are TRBV30 and TRBJ1-2; D gene uncertain. The sample comprised PBMCs. This clonotype originated in a middle-aged man in good health and CMV-seronegative. The CDR3: CAWSVEGYVYGYTF. CDR3 DNA: TGTGCCTGGAGTGTAGAGGGTTACGTTTATGGCTACACCTTC.